Listed here is a single T cell receptor beta chain. The antigen is not known. The record originates from a study of CD8 T cells in ankylosing spondylitis. General study findings and limits: Disease-associated clones were reportedly significantly overrepresented in matched ankylosing spondylitis synovial fluid.

Libraries for TCR beta were made by quantitative 5'-RACE with molecular barcodes. TCRdb reprocessed the 5' RACE reads via MiXCR and lists one record per CDR3 protein. The sample has under 200,000 distinct CDR3 sequences; roughly 10% are singletons. The CDR3 has 18 residues. The trim removed 2 bases at V and 0 bases at J, leaving 8 bases unmatched. Germline assignment: CDR1 KGHDR and CDR2 SFDVKD. The TCR comes from a female donor with ankylosing spondylitis or in good health (not recorded which). This chain links TRBV24-1 with TRBJ2-7; 11 bases are shared with TRBD1. The sample comprised blood, either unsorted or a sorted T cell fraction (not recorded which). CDR3 region: CATSDWGGGQGGSYEQYF. CDR3 sequence (DNA): TGTGCCACCAGTGATTGGGGTGGGGGACAGGGGGGCTCCTACGAGCAGTACTTC.